These 27 T cell receptor beta chains were all obtained from the same sample, sequenced in a study of cytomegalovirus exposure and HLA in healthy donors. Primers: 60 Vbeta forward and 13 Jbeta reverse. Using immunoSEQ multiplex PCR, the repertoire was profiled, and TCRdb retains in-frame clones only, with some absent. The table has roughly 150,000 clones, about 80% seen once. The sequenced material came from PBMCs. The origin of the receptors is a woman in her 40s in good health and CMV-seronegative.

This clone has just one count. V usage is TRBV6-5 and J usage is TRBJ2-7; TRBD1 matches 8 bases. V lost 6 bases, J lost 0 bases, and 4 bases stayed unmatched. This CDR3 has 14 amino acids. Germline V gives CDR1 MNHEY, CDR2 SVGAGI. In DNA form, the CDR3 reads TGTGCCAGCAGGCAGGGACAGGCCTCCTACGAGCAGTACTTC. This sequence encodes CASRQGQASYEQYF.

The CDR3 DNA is TGCGCCAGCAGCTCCGAGTACGAGCAGTACTTC. Residues: CASSSEYEQYF. The chain uses TRBV5-1 and TRBJ2-7, with D hard to call. Deletions cut 3 bases from V and 4 bases from J, with 5 bases between. Germline lookup yields CDR1 SGHRS and CDR2 YFSETQ. The CDR3 sequence is 11 residues long.

This clone was picked up one time. V and J are TRBV21-1 and TRBJ2-2; no DNA check was done on the table's D call, TRBD2. TRBV21-1 is noted as a pseudogene. This CDR3 is 14 amino acids long. CDR3 protein: CASSVGRGCGELFF. The CDR3 DNA sequence: TGTGCCAGCAGTGTGGGGCGGGGCTGCGGGGAGCTGTTTTTT.

This clone has a handful of counts. The V call is TRBV11-3, the J call TRBJ2-3, with 8 bases lining up with TRBD2. Germline V gene lookup returns CDR1 SGHNT and CDR2 YENEEA. V dropped 4 bases and J dropped 2; count of bases not matched to a gene: 11. This CDR3 spans 17 amino acids. CDR3 nucleotide sequence: TGTGCCAGCAGCTCCCCTTCGGGGGGGGACTACACAGATACGCAGTATTTT. Protein: CASSSPSGGDYTDTQYF.

V is TRBV28 and J is TRBJ1-1; a weak D match, TRBD1 (5 bases). Trimming removed 5 bases from V and 8 bases from J, with 21 bases in between. Germline CDR1 and CDR2: MDHEN and SYDVKM. The CDR3 covers 15 residues. The CDR3 spells CASSLLSPGRLEAFF. The CDR3 nucleotides are TGTGCCAGCAGTCTATTGTCCCCAGGGCGCTTAGAAGCTTTCTTT.

The genes are TRBV18 and TRBJ1-5; the match to TRBD1 covers 9 bases. This CDR3 comprises 14 residues. J lost 7 bases, V lost 3 bases, and 4 bases had no gene match. The germline gives CDR1 KGHSH, CDR2 LQKENI. The CDR3 DNA follows: TGTGCCAGCTCACCGGGACAGGGAGGGCAGCCCCAGCATTTT. It encodes CASSPGQGGQPQHF.

This clone has just a few counts. This sequence joins TRBV2 and TRBJ2-1; 11 bases fit TRBD2. CDR1 and CDR2 (germline): SNHLY, FYNNEI. This CDR3 has 16 residues. Trimming removed 6 bases from V and 1 base from J; junction bases left unmatched: 5. CDR3 sequence (DNA): TGTGCCAGCAGGGAGGGGACTAGCGGATCCTACAATGAGCAGTTCTTC. Its protein product is CASREGTSGSYNEQFF.

The V gene is TRBV30, the J gene TRBJ1-1; maybe TRBD1 (5 bases). V was shortened by 1 base and J by 5 bases, with 8 bases between the two germline ends. The length of the CDR3 is 12 residues. The germline V gene encodes CDR1 GTSNPN and CDR2 SVGIG (reference sequence). Here the CDR3 DNA reads TGTGCCTGGAGTGCGCGGGGGACTGAAGCTTTCTTT. It encodes CAWSARGTEAFF.

The V gene is TRBV13, the J gene TRBJ2-1; 10 nucleotides line up with TRBD2. Germline V gives CDR1 PRHDT, CDR2 FYEKMQ (reference sequence). This CDR3 spans 12 amino acids. Trimming at V came to 3 bases and at J to 14 bases, leaving 4 bases not matched to a gene. Written as DNA, the CDR3 is TGTGCCAGCAGCTTCACCGGGACTAGCGAGTTCTTC. Translated, it gives CASSFTGTSEFF.

The chain combines TRBV11-2 with TRBJ2-3, with 7 bases matching TRBD1. Losses at the gene ends were 5 bases for V and 2 bases for J; bases not matched to a gene: 10. The germline V gene has CDR1 SGHAT and CDR2 FQNNGV. CDR3 size: 16 residues. The CDR3: CASSPIGQVHTDTQYF. The DNA for the CDR3 is TGTGCCAGCAGCCCCATTGGACAGGTCCACACAGATACGCAGTATTTT.

This chain uses TRBV7-2 with TRBJ1-2; D gene unclear. Trimming left V 0 bases short and J 5 bases short, with 4 bases between. There are 12 residues in the CDR3. Germline CDR1 reads SGHTA; CDR2 reads FQGNSA. The DNA for the CDR3 is TGTGCCAGCAGCTTAGCTCAGTATGGCTACACCTTC. Residues: CASSLAQYGYTF. The full variable domain, in which reference TRBV7-2 and TRBJ1-2 provide the parts outside the CDR3, is GAGVSQSPSNKVTEKGKDVELRCDPISGHTALYWYRQSLGQGLEFLIYFQGNSAPDKSGLPSDRFSAERTGGSVSTLTIQRTQQEDSAVYLCASSLAQYGYTFGSGTRLTVV.

This clone was counted a few times. This chain links TRBV6-5 with TRBJ1-3; D may be TRBD1 (5 bases). V was cut by 8 bases and J by 4 bases, with 15 bases left in between. Germline V gene sequence: CDR1 MNHEY, CDR2 SVGAGI. The CDR3 is 14 amino acids. The CDR3 bases are TGTGCCAGCCAGCGCGTGGGGGGAGGAAACACCATATATTTT. Residues: CASQRVGGGNTIYF.

V is TRBV19 and J is TRBJ2-7, with 8 bases identical to TRBD1. V lost 3 bases and J lost 3; bases outside the gene matches: 10. CDR1 LNHDA and CDR2 SQIVND come from the germline V gene (reference sequence). This CDR3 region has 16 residues. Here the CDR3 reads CASSIRGGTGYYEQYF. The DNA for the CDR3 is TGTGCCAGTAGTATTAGGGGCGGGACAGGATACTACGAGCAGTACTTC.

V usage is TRBV4-1 and J usage is TRBJ2-7, with TRBD1 matching over 8 bases. Per germline, CDR1 MGHRA and CDR2 YSYEKL. The length of the CDR3 is 18 residues. V was clipped by 4 bases and J by 1 base; unmatched bases: 15. The CDR3 protein is CASSPPLDDRGASYEQYF. The DNA for the CDR3 is TGCGCCAGCAGCCCCCCCTTGGACGACAGGGGAGCTTCCTACGAGCAGTACTTC.

The chain employs TRBV5-1 and TRBJ2-1; 9 bases align to TRBD2. The CDR3 has 17 residues. CDR1 is SGHRS and CDR2 is YFSETQ in the germline V gene. After removal of 1 base from V and 7 bases from J, the junction contained 12 bases not matched to a gene. For the CDR3, the DNA is TGCGCCAGCAGCTTGAGTAGTGGTGCTAGCGGGATTAATGAGCAGTTCTTC. The encoded protein is CASSLSSGASGINEQFF.

This sequence joins TRBV13 and TRBJ2-1, with D possibly being TRBD2 (6 bases). The V and J ends lost 5 bases and 0 bases respectively, with 14 bases between them. The germline CDR1 and CDR2 sequences are PRHDT and FYEKMQ (reference sequence). The CDR3 consists of 16 residues. CDR3 amino acids: CASSPEHGSSYNEQFF. CDR3 DNA sequence: TGTGCCAGCAGCCCCGAACACGGGAGCTCCTACAATGAGCAGTTCTTC.

V and J are TRBV2 and TRBJ1-1; D is unresolved. Per the germline V gene, CDR1 is SNHLY and CDR2 is FYNNEI. The V and J ends lost 4 bases and 5 bases respectively, with 14 bases between them. The CDR3 totals 14 residues. For the CDR3, the DNA is TGTGCCAGCAGTGCATCAGTGAAGTCAACTGAAGCTTTCTTT. Translation gives CASSASVKSTEAFF. Drawing the rest from reference TRBV2 and TRBJ1-1, the complete variable domain is EPEVTQTPSHQVTQMGQEVILRCVPISNHLYFYWYRQILGQKVEFLVSFYNNEISEKSEIFDDQFSVERPDGSNFTLKIRSTKLEDSAMYFCASSASVKSTEAFFGQGTRLTVV.

J is TRBJ2-7 and V is TRBV5-1; 7 bases line up with TRBD2. V gave up 4 bases and J gave up 4 bases; unmatched junction bases: 8. The germline V gene has CDR1 SGHRS and CDR2 YFSETQ. The CDR3 loop spans 14 amino acids. The CDR3 DNA sequence: TGCGCCAGCAGCCAACCCGGGACTACGTACGAGCAGTACTTC. This gives the protein CASSQPGTTYEQYF.

This clone was seen a handful of times. The chain recombines TRBV5-1 with TRBJ2-7; D might be TRBD2 (5 bases). The CDR3 has 14 amino acids. Trimming shortened V by 4 bases and J by 0 bases, and 11 bases separated the two germline ends. CDR1 is SGHRS, CDR2 YFSETQ, per germline. The CDR3 spells CASSPGVHSYEQYF. DNA of the CDR3: TGCGCCAGCAGCCCCGGGGTCCACTCCTACGAGCAGTACTTC.

Written as DNA, the CDR3 is TGTGCCAGCAGCGCCGCGGCGGGCCTCTCCTACAATGAGCAGTTCTTC. This encodes CASSAAAGLSYNEQFF. V and J are TRBV9 and TRBJ2-1; TRBD2 might be the D (5 bases). Germline V lookup: CDR1 SGDLS, CDR2 YYNGEE. The CDR3 covers 16 residues. V gave up 3 bases and J gave up 0 bases, with 13 bases separating them.

The chain has TRBV28 and TRBJ1-1; D is unresolved. CDR3 length equals 14 residues. Germline V gives CDR1 MDHEN, CDR2 SYDVKM. Trimming removed 6 bases at V and 2 bases at J, with 13 bases between. As DNA, the CDR3 is TGTGCCAGCAGAATCCCTGCGGGCAACACTGAAGCTTTCTTT. Its translation: CASRIPAGNTEAFF.

The rearrangement uses TRBV19 and TRBJ1-2; D not resolved. The CDR3 is made up of 16 amino acids. Trimming stripped 3 bases from V and 0 bases from J, with 14 bases between. Germline values: CDR1 LNHDA, CDR2 SQIVND (reference sequence). CDR3: CASSMAWSGTNYGYTF. The CDR3 DNA sequence: TGTGCCAGTAGTATGGCATGGAGCGGTACTAACTATGGCTACACCTTC.

The chain carries TRBV27 and TRBJ1-1; D unclear. The V gene lost 8 bases and the J gene lost 4 bases, with 17 bases spanning the gap. Germline values: CDR1 MNHEY, CDR2 SMNVEV (reference sequence). The CDR3 extends over 14 amino acids. CDR3 in amino acids: CASQGRLRGTEAFF. In DNA form, the CDR3 reads TGTGCCAGCCAAGGGAGGTTGCGCGGCACTGAAGCTTTCTTT.

This sequence joins TRBV5-4 and TRBJ1-1; D is uncertain. The CDR3 covers 12 residues. Germline loops: CDR1 SGHNT, CDR2 YYREEE (reference sequence). Between the trimmed V and J ends, which lost 0 bases and 4 bases, there was a span of 4 bases. In DNA form, the CDR3 reads TGTGCCAGCAGCTTGGAGAGCACTGAAGCTTTCTTT. Residues: CASSLESTEAFF. The full variable domain, completed using reference TRBV5-4 and TRBJ1-1, is ETGVTQSPTHLIKTRGQQVTLRCSSQSGHNTVSWYQQALGQGPQFIFQYYREEENGRGNFPPRFSGLQFPNYSSELNVNALELDDSALYLCASSLESTEAFFGQGTRLTVV.

This clone appeared once. The V and J genes are TRBV6-6 and TRBJ1-2, with D possibly TRBD1 on 5 matching bases. V gave up 4 bases and J gave up 11 bases, with 20 bases separating them. The CDR3 has 14 residues. Germline V lookup: CDR1 MNHNY, CDR2 SVGAGI (reference sequence). In DNA form, the CDR3 reads TGTGCCAGCAGTTCCCCCGGACAAGGGGAAAGGTACACCTTC. Translated, it gives CASSSPGQGERYTF.

V and J are TRBV10-3 and TRBJ1-1; tentatively, D is TRBD1 (6 bases). Per germline, CDR1 ENHRY and CDR2 SYGVKD. The CDR3 is 13 residues long. V was shortened by 8 bases and J by 2 bases, with 12 bases between the two germline ends. The CDR3 is CAIERGTNTEAFF. CDR3 sequence (DNA): TGTGCCATCGAGCGGGGGACAAACACTGAAGCTTTCTTT.

V gene TRBV2 combines with J gene TRBJ2-1, with 10 bases fitting TRBD2. V lost 4 bases to trimming and J lost 7 bases; unmatched junction nucleotides: 7. This CDR3 contains 15 residues. Germline V lookup: CDR1 SNHLY, CDR2 FYNNEI. CDR3 coding DNA: TGTGCCAGCAGTGGGTCACTAGCGGGGTGGAATGAGCAGTTCTTC. Protein sequence: CASSGSLAGWNEQFF.